Below are 3 T cell receptor beta chains sequenced from a single sample in a study of CXCR3-negative and CXCR3-positive naive CD8 T cells. Whole-study results and caveats: Compared with CXCR3-negative naive cells, CXCR3-positive naive cells showed more hydrophobic TRB CDR3s.

The authors prepared UMI-labeled TRB cDNA libraries by 5' RACE. TCRdb re-called the 5' RACE reads; one entry per CDR3 protein, DNA not given. The sample includes over 50,000 distinct CDR3 sequences. What these receptors recognize is not known. Input material: naive CXCR3+ CD8+ T cells from blood. Regarding subset: CD45RO-CCR7+CD27+CD95- naive CD8+ T cells expressing CXCR3 (TNR3+). The source is a human donor in good health. Some clones in this sample may be carry-over from other donors' samples.

V gene TRBV9 combines with J gene TRBJ2-7. Germline V CDR1 and CDR2: SGDLS, YYNGEE. This CDR3 is 13 amino acids long. The CDR3 sequence is CASSVGVGYEQYF.

CDR3 loop: CATSRGDTQYF. The chain couples TRBV15 to TRBJ2-3. CDR3 length equals 11 residues. CDR1 LNHNV and CDR2 YYDKDF come from the germline V gene (reference sequence).

V usage is TRBV28 and J usage is TRBJ2-1; the D gene TCRdb calls, TRBD1, cannot be checked with no DNA. Looked up from germline, CDR1 is MDHEN and CDR2 is SYDVKM. The CDR3 spans 15 residues. The chain's CDR3 is CASSGWTGVYNEQFF.